One TCR beta chain is described in this entry. The sample comes from a study of cytomegalovirus exposure and HLA in healthy donors. V was clipped by 1 base and J by 2 bases; unmatched bases: 7. Germline V CDR1 and CDR2: MGHRA, YSYEKL. The CDR3 runs to 17 residues. Produced via immunoSEQ multiplex PCR; TCRdb's table is partial and in-frame only. The sample lists some 130,000 clones, approximately 94% occurring once. Sequenced: PBMCs. The chain joins TRBV4-1 to TRBJ2-5; 10 positions agree with TRBD2. This TCR derives from a man between 18 and 29 years old in good health and CMV-seropositive. CDR3 residues: CASSQGAAGGPQETQYF. The CDR3 DNA sequence: TGCGCCAGCAGCCAAGGGGCAGCGGGAGGGCCTCAAGAGACCCAGTACTTC.